The present T cell receptor beta chain was sequenced within a study of T cell repertoires in cytomegalovirus infection. As for the study in general: Carrying CMV and the relevant HLA type showed in public TCR beta signatures.

The CDR3 sequence is 15 residues long. Trimming took 0 bases from V and 0 from J, leaving 9 bases between them. Germline V gives CDR1 SGHRS, CDR2 YFSETQ. TCRdb re-derived calls from the reads in MiXCR, one entry per CDR3 protein. This sample has about 150,000 distinct CDR3 sequences, with 20% to 30% found just once. Overall study findings and caveats: Ex vivo, HLA-C-restricted CMV-specific TCR beta clonotypes prevailed over the rest of the response. Of the TCR beta families, the public ones yielded a cumulative frequency that identified carriers of CMV plus the relevant HLA.

The sample holds a few counts of this clonotype. Its antigen is unidentified. The J gene is TRBJ1-1, the V gene TRBV5-1, with a possible D match to TRBD1 (6 bases). The sequence came from a human donor in good health (CMV status not recorded). Some clones in this sample may be carry-over from other donors' samples. Sequenced material: PBMCs. The DNA of the CDR3 is TGCGCCAGCAGCTTGGGACAGGACCTGAACACTGAAGCTTTCTTT. This codes for CASSLGQDLNTEAFF.